This T cell receptor beta chain was identified in a study of T cell responses to AZD1222 COVID-19 vaccine. The CDR3 covers 17 residues. Trimming took 0 bases from V and 1 from J; bases not matched to a gene: 7. In germline, CDR1 is LGHNA, CDR2 YNFKEQ. The method was immunoSEQ multiplex PCR; TCRdb's version includes in-frame clones alone and lacks a portion of them. The table has over 70,000 clones, around 80% seen once. The chain is built from TRBV4-2 and TRBJ2-7, with 9 bases aligning to TRBD1. Here the sequenced sample was peripheral blood, taken 28 days after the second dose of the MenACWY control vaccine. The source of this sequence is an adult who received the MenACWY meningococcal vaccine as a control. CDR3 coding DNA: TGTGCCAGCAGCCAAGAAGGCACTGGACAGGGGTCCTACGAGCAGTACTTC. This gives the protein CASSQEGTGQGSYEQYF.